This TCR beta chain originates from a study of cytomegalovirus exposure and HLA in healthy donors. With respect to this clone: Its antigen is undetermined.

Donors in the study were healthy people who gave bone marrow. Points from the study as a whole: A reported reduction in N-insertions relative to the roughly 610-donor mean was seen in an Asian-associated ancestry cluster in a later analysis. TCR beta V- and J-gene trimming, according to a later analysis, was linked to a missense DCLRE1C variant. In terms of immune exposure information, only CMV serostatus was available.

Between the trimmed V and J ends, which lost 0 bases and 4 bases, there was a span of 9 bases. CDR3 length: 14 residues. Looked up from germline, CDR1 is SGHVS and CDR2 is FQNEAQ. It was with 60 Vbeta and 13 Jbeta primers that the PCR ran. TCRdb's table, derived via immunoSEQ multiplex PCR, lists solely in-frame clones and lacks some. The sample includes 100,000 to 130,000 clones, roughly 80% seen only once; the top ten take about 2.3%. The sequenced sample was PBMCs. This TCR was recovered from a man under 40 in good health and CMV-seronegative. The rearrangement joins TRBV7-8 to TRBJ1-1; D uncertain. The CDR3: CASSLALNPTEAFF. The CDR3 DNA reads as TGTGCCAGCAGCTTAGCGCTAAACCCCACTGAAGCTTTCTTT.